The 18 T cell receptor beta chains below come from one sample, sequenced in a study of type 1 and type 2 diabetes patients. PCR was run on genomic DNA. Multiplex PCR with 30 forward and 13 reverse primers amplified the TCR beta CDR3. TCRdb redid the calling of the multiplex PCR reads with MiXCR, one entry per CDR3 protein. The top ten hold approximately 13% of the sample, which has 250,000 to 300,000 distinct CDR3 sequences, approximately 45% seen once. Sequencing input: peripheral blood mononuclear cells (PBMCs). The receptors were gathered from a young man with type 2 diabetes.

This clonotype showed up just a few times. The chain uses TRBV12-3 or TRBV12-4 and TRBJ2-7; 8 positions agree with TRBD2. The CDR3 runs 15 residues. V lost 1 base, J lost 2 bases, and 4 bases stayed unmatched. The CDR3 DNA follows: TGTGCCAGCAGTTTAGGTGTTAGCGGGGCCTACGAGCAGTACTTC. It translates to CASSLGVSGAYEQYF.

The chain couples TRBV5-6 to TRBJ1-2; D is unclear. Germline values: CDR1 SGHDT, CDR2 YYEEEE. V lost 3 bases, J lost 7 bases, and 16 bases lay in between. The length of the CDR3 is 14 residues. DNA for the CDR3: TGTGCCAGCAGCTCCCAGGCCGACCCGGCTGGCTACACCTTC. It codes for CASSSQADPAGYTF.

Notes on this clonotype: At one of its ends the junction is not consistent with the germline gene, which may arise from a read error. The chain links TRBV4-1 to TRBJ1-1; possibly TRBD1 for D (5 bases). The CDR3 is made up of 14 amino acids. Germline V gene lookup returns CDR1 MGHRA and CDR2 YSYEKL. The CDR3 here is CASSQEGRISEAFF. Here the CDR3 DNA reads TGTGCCAGCAGCCAAGAGGGGCGAATCTCTGAAGCTTTCTTT.

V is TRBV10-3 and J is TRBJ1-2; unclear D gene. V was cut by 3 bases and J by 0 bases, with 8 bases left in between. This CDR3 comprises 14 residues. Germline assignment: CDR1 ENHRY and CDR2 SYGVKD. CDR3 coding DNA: TGTGCCATCAGTGAAGGAGACACTAACTATGGCTACACCTTC. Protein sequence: CAISEGDTNYGYTF.

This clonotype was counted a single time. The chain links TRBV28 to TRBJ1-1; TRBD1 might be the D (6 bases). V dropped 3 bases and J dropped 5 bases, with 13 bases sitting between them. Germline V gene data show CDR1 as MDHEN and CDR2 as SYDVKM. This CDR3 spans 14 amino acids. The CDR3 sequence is CASSFDGRGTEAFF. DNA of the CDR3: TGTGCCAGCAGTTTTGACGGAAGGGGGACTGAAGCTTTCTTT.

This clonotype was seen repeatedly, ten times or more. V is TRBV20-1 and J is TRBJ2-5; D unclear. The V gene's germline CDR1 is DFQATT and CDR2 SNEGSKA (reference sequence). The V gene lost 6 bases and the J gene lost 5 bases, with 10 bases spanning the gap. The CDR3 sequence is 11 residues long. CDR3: CSAVEDETQYF. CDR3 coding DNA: TGCAGTGCCGTAGAGGATGAGACCCAGTACTTC.

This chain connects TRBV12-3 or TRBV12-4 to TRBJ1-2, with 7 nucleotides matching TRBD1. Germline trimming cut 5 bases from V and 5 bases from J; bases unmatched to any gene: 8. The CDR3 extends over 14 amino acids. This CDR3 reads CASSPGQDQYGYTF. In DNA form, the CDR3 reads TGTGCCAGCAGTCCCGGACAGGACCAGTATGGCTACACCTTC.

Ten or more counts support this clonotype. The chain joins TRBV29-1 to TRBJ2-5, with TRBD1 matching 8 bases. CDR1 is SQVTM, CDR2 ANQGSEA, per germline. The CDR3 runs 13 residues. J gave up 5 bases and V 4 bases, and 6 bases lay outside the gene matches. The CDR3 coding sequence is TGCAGCGTTGCCAGGGGGCATGAGGAGACCCAGTACTTC. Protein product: CSVARGHEETQYF. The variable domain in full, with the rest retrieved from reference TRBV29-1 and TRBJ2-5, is SAVISQKPSRDICQRGTSLTIQCQVDSQVTMMFWYRQQPGQSLTLIATANQGSEATYESGFVIDKFPISRPNLTFSTLTVSNMSPEDSSIYLCSVARGHEETQYFGPGTRLLVL.

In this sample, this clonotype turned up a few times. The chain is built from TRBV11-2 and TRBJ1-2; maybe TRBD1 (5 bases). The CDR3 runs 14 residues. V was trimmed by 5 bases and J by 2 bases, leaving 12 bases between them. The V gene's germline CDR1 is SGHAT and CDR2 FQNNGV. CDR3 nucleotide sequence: TGTGCCAGCAGCCTGATGACAGACAACTATGGCTACACCTTC. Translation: CASSLMTDNYGYTF.

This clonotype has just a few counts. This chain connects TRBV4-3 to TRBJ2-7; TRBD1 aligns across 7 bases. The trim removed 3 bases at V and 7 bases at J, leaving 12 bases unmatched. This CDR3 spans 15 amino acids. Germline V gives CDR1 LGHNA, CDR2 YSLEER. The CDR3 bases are TGCGCCAGCAGCCAGCACGACAGGGCGTTTGGTGAGCAGTACTTC. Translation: CASSQHDRAFGEQYF.

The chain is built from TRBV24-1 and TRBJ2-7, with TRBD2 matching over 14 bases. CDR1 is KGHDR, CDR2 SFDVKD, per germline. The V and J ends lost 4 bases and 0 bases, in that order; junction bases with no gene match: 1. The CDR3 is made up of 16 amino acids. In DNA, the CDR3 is TGTGCCACCAGTGAGGGGACTAGCGGGAGCTCCTACGAGCAGTACTTC. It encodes CATSEGTSGSSYEQYF.

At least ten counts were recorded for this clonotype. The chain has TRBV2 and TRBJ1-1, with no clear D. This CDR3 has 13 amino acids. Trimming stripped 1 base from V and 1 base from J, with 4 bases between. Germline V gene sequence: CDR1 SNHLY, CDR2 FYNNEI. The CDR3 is CASSEVENTEAFF. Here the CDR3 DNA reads TGTGCCAGCAGTGAAGTGGAGAACACTGAAGCTTTCTTT.

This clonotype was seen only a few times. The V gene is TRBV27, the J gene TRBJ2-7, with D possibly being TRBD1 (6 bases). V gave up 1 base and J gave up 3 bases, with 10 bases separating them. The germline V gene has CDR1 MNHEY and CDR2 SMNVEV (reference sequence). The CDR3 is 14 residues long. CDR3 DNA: TGTGCCAGCAGTTTATGGGACAACCACTACGAGCAGTACTTC. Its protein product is CASSLWDNHYEQYF.

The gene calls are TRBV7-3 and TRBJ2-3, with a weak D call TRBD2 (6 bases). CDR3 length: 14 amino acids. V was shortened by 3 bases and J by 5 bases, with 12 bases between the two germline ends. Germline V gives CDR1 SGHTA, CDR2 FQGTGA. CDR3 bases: TGTGCCAGCAGCTTCCCTCCGGGGGAAGATACGCAGTATTTT. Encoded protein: CASSFPPGEDTQYF.

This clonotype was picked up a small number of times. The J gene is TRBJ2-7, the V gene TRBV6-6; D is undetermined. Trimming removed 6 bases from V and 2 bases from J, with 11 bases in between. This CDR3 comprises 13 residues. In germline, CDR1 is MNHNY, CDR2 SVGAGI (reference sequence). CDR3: CASRTGQTYEQYF. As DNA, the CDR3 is TGTGCCAGCAGGACCGGGCAAACCTACGAGCAGTACTTC.

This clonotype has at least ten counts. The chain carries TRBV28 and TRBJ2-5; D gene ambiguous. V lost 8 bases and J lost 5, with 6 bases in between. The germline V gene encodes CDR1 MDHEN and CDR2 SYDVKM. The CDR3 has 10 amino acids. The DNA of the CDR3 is TGTGCCAGCGGTGGGGAGACCCAGTACTTC. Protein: CASGGETQYF.

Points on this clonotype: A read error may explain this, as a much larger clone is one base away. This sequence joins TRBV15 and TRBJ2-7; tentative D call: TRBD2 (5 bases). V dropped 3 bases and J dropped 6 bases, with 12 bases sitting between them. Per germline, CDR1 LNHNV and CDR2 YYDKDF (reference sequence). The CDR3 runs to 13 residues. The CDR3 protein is CATSSGGWAEQYF. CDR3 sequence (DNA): TGTGCCACCAGCAGTGGAGGCTGGGCCGAGCAGTACTTC. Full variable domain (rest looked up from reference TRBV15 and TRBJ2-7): DAMVIQNPRYQVTQFGKPVTLSCSQTLNHNVMYWYQQKSSQAPKLLFHYYDKDFNNEADTPDNFQSRRPNTSFCFLDIRSPGLGDTAMYLCATSSGGWAEQYFGPGTRLTVT.

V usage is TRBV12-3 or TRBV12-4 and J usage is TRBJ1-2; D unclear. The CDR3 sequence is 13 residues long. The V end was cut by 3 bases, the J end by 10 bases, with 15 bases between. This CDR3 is CASSLGLGGDYTF. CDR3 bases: TGTGCCAGCAGTTTGGGTCTCGGCGGTGACTACACCTTC.